The 23 T cell receptor beta chains presented below share a single source sample, sequenced in a study of cytomegalovirus exposure and HLA in healthy donors (dated by TCRdb to about 2017). Libraries were constructed by the immunoSEQ multiplex PCR assay. What TCRdb holds here is the immuneACCESS table cut down to in-frame rearrangements. Part of the clones is not present; checked against another copy, under half of the missing clones reflect an unresolved V gene, and the others are unexplained. This sample gives about 130,000 clones in total; approximately 95% of them show up just once. The ten biggest clones cover 1.5% to 2% of the sample. Sequenced: PBMCs. The receptors shown here come from a man aged 18 to 30 in good health and CMV-seronegative.

The chain recombines TRBV19 with TRBJ2-1, with 8 positions matching TRBD2. This CDR3 contains 16 residues. Germline CDR1 LNHDA, CDR2 SQIVND (reference sequence). After removal of 0 bases from V and 2 bases from J, the junction contained 3 bases not matched to a gene. In nucleotides, the CDR3 is TGTGCCAGTAGTATAGAACTAGCGGACACCTACAATGAGCAGTTCTTC. Its translation: CASSIELADTYNEQFF.

V usage is TRBV7-9 and J usage is TRBJ1-1, with 11 bases matching TRBD1. J was trimmed by 5 bases and V by 0 bases; bases with no gene match: 5. This CDR3 is built from 16 residues. Per the germline V gene, CDR1 is SEHNR and CDR2 is FQNEAQ (reference sequence). CDR3 protein: CASSLAGTGGRTEAFF. Here the CDR3 DNA reads TGTGCCAGCAGCTTAGCCGGGACAGGGGGGAGGACTGAAGCTTTCTTT.

J is TRBJ1-3 and V is TRBV13, with D possibly TRBD1 on 5 matching bases. Trimming took 4 bases from V and 0 from J, leaving 16 bases between them. This CDR3 is built from 17 residues. CDR1 and CDR2 from the germline V gene are PRHDT and FYEKMQ (reference sequence). The DNA of the CDR3 is TGTGCCAGCAGCTCCTACCTACTGGGGGGCTCTGGAAACACCATATATTTT. As protein: CASSSYLLGGSGNTIYF. Based on the CDR3 plus reference TRBV13 and TRBJ1-3, the full variable domain is AAGVIQSPRHLIKEKRETATLKCYPIPRHDTVYWYQQGPGQDPQFLISFYEKMQSDKGSIPDRFSAQQFSDYHSELNMSSLELGDSALYFCASSSYLLGGSGNTIYFGEGSWLTVV.

This chain uses TRBV30 with TRBJ2-7; 7 nucleotides align to TRBD1. This CDR3 contains 15 residues. V lost 4 bases and J lost 5; bases outside the gene matches: 14. Germline CDR1 GTSNPN, CDR2 SVGIG (reference sequence). The CDR3 spells CAWTNGQAPGNEQYF. The DNA for the CDR3 is TGTGCCTGGACCAATGGACAGGCTCCCGGCAACGAGCAGTACTTC.

This sequence joins TRBV6-1 and TRBJ2-5, with D possibly being TRBD1 (5 bases). The CDR3 runs to 13 residues. V lost 6 bases, J lost 1 base, and 9 bases lay in between. The V gene's germline CDR1 is MNHNS and CDR2 SASEGT. CDR3 bases: TGTGCCAGCAGCCAGGGTTTCCAAGAGACCCAGTACTTC. This codes for CASSQGFQETQYF.

The chain has TRBV28 and TRBJ1-5; 10 bases match TRBD1. This CDR3 has 15 residues. J gave up 7 bases and V 3 bases, and 6 bases lay outside the gene matches. Germline V gene sequence: CDR1 MDHEN, CDR2 SYDVKM. In DNA form, the CDR3 reads TGTGCCAGCAGTTTTGGGGACAGGGGAAAGCAGCCCCAGCATTTT. This codes for CASSFGDRGKQPQHF.

This chain uses TRBV19 with TRBJ2-1, with TRBD2 identical over 7 bases. Trimming at V came to 3 bases and at J to 1 base, leaving 6 bases not matched to a gene. The CDR3 extends over 16 amino acids. Germline CDR1 LNHDA, CDR2 SQIVND (reference sequence). CDR3 DNA: TGTGCCAGTAGTATCCAGCGGGGCCTTTCCTACAATGAGCAGTTCTTC. This translates into CASSIQRGLSYNEQFF.

This chain joins TRBV4-1 and TRBJ2-7; a possible D gene is TRBD2 (6 bases). V was pared by 4 bases and J by 7 bases, with 26 bases between. Germline V gives CDR1 MGHRA, CDR2 YSYEKL. The CDR3 has 17 amino acids. The DNA of the CDR3 is TGCGCCAGCAGCCCCTCTGGGGCGGGGTCCCCCTGGGGGGAGCAGTACTTC. Translating it yields CASSPSGAGSPWGEQYF.

The rearrangement joins TRBV6-1 to TRBJ1-1, with D unclear. V dropped 2 bases and J dropped 2 bases, with 9 bases sitting between them. From germline, CDR1 is MNHNS and CDR2 SASEGT. CDR3 length: 14 residues. CDR3 region: CASSEWAVNTEAFF. The CDR3, as DNA: TGTGCCAGCAGTGAATGGGCAGTTAACACTGAAGCTTTCTTT.

The chain joins TRBV6-6 to TRBJ2-2; 7 bases fit TRBD1. The CDR3 runs 15 residues. V lost 7 bases, J lost 1 base, and 6 bases stayed unmatched. Germline V CDR1 and CDR2: MNHNY, SVGAGI (reference sequence). In nucleotides, the CDR3 is TGTGCCAGCAACGAACAGGGGATGAACACCGGGGAGCTGTTTTTT. Its translation is CASNEQGMNTGELFF.

The chain links TRBV14 to TRBJ2-7; no clear D. V lost 0 bases and J lost 9, with 12 bases in between. The CDR3 runs to 13 residues. In germline, CDR1 is SGHDN, CDR2 FVKESK. Here the CDR3 reads CASSQDRRAGQYF. Here the CDR3 DNA reads TGTGCCAGCAGCCAAGATAGGCGAGCAGGGCAGTACTTC.

This chain uses TRBV6-6 with TRBJ2-1; TRBD2 matches 8 bases. Germline trimming cut 7 bases from V and 0 bases from J; bases unmatched to any gene: 8. Germline CDR1 reads MNHNY; CDR2 reads SVGAGI (reference sequence). The CDR3 is 16 amino acids. This chain's CDR3 is CASIGGSGASYNEQFF. In nucleotides, the CDR3 is TGTGCCAGCATTGGTGGTAGCGGGGCCTCCTACAATGAGCAGTTCTTC.

The rearrangement joins TRBV5-6 to TRBJ2-7; no firm D call. This CDR3 has 14 residues. Germline V gene data show CDR1 as SGHDT and CDR2 as YYEEEE. V dropped 4 bases and J dropped 9 bases, with 20 bases sitting between them. The CDR3 DNA reads TGTGCCAGCAGCCCTTGGTATACTACGAGATGGCAGTACTTC. Translated, it gives CASSPWYTTRWQYF.

V is TRBV6-1 and J is TRBJ2-7; 9 bases fit TRBD1. The germline V gene has CDR1 MNHNS and CDR2 SASEGT. The CDR3 is 15 amino acids. V gave up 1 base and J gave up 1 base; unmatched junction bases: 2. The CDR3 here is CASSEDGTGSYEQYF. The CDR3 DNA follows: TGTGCCAGCAGTGAAGACGGGACAGGGTCCTACGAGCAGTACTTC.

The V and J genes are TRBV9 and TRBJ2-1; no clear D. Germline V gene sequence: CDR1 SGDLS, CDR2 YYNGEE. Trimming removed 1 base from V and 7 bases from J, with 9 bases in between. The CDR3 consists of 13 residues. CDR3 nucleotide sequence: TGTGCCAGCAGCGTATCGGGTCGAAATGAGCAGTTCTTC. Residues: CASSVSGRNEQFF.

V gene TRBV6-5 combines with J gene TRBJ1-5; maybe TRBD1 (5 bases). Germline lookup yields CDR1 MNHEY and CDR2 SVGAGI. V lost 6 bases to trimming and J lost 2 bases, with 8 bases between them. The CDR3 spans 13 residues. The DNA for the CDR3 is TGTGCCAGCAGCCGACAGCGCAATCAGCCCCAGCATTTT. It yields the protein CASSRQRNQPQHF.

V usage is TRBV28 and J usage is TRBJ1-5; D gene ambiguous. Per germline, CDR1 MDHEN and CDR2 SYDVKM. The CDR3 runs to 15 residues. Trimming removed 4 bases from V and 0 bases from J, with 10 bases in between. The CDR3 loop is CASSSYSYSNQPQHF. The CDR3 DNA sequence: TGTGCCAGCAGTTCGTACAGTTATAGCAATCAGCCCCAGCATTTT.

The CDR3, as DNA: TGTGCCAGCAGGTTCAGCGGAGGGAGCTCCTACGAGCAGTACTTC. Its protein is CASRFSGGSSYEQYF. This chain connects TRBV28 to TRBJ2-7; TRBD2 is a possible D gene (6 bases). There are 15 residues in the CDR3. Trimming removed 6 bases from V and 0 bases from J, with 15 bases in between. CDR1 is MDHEN and CDR2 is SYDVKM in the germline V gene.

The rearrangement uses TRBV6-6 and TRBJ2-7, with D possibly TRBD1 on 6 matching bases. The germline V gene has CDR1 MNHNY and CDR2 SVGAGI (reference sequence). CDR3 size: 15 residues. V was trimmed by 4 bases and J by 3 bases, leaving 16 bases between them. The chain's CDR3 is CASSLQVTGIYEQYF. The CDR3 coding sequence is TGTGCCAGCAGTTTACAGGTCACAGGGATCTACGAGCAGTACTTC.

The rearrangement links TRBV18 to TRBJ2-7, with D possibly TRBD1 on 5 matching bases. With 3 bases removed from V and 4 bases from J, the gap between germline ends came to 16 bases. Germline assignment: CDR1 KGHSH and CDR2 LQKENI. CDR3 length: 15 amino acids. The CDR3 sequence is CASSPGRQLTYEQYF. CDR3 in DNA: TGTGCCAGCTCACCCGGGCGACAGCTAACTTACGAGCAGTACTTC.

J is TRBJ1-5 and V is TRBV28; 9 bases agree with TRBD1. CDR1 MDHEN and CDR2 SYDVKM come from the germline V gene. The CDR3 has 16 residues. J was trimmed by 3 bases and V by 5 bases; bases with no gene match: 8. The CDR3 loop reads CASSKPGQGPNQPQHF. In nucleotides, the CDR3 is TGTGCCAGCAGTAAACCGGGACAGGGACCCAATCAGCCCCAGCATTTT.

The CDR3 DNA reads as TGTGCCAGCAGGAGGACAGGGGAGCGGGATGAGCAGTTCTTC. This codes for CASRRTGERDEQFF. The V call is TRBV6-1, the J call TRBJ2-1, with 9 bases lining up with TRBD1. Germline CDR1 is MNHNS and CDR2 is SASEGT. V shed 6 bases, J shed 8 bases, and the junction held 8 bases outside the gene matches. The CDR3 is made up of 14 amino acids.

The rearrangement uses TRBV9 and TRBJ1-1; possibly TRBD1 for D (5 bases). V shed 0 bases and J shed 5 bases, with 8 bases lying between them. Germline V CDR1 and CDR2: SGDLS, YYNGEE. CDR3 length equals 13 residues. The CDR3, as DNA: TGTGCCAGCAGCGTAGGACGGGGGACTGAAGCTTTCTTT. Its protein product is CASSVGRGTEAFF.